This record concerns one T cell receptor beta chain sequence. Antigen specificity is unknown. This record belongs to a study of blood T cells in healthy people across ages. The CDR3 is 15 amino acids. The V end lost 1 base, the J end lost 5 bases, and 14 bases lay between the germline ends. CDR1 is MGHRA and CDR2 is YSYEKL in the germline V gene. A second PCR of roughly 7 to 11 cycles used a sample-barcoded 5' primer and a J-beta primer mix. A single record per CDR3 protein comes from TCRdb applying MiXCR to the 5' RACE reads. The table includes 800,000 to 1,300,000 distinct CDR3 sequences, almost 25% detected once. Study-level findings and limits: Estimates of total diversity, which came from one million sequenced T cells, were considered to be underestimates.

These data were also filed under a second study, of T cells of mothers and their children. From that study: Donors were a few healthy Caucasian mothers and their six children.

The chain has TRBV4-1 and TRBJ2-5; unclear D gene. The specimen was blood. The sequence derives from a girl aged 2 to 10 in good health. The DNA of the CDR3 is TGCGCCAGCAGCCAAGGACCTTTCAAGTTGGAGACCCAGTACTTC. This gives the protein CASSQGPFKLETQYF.